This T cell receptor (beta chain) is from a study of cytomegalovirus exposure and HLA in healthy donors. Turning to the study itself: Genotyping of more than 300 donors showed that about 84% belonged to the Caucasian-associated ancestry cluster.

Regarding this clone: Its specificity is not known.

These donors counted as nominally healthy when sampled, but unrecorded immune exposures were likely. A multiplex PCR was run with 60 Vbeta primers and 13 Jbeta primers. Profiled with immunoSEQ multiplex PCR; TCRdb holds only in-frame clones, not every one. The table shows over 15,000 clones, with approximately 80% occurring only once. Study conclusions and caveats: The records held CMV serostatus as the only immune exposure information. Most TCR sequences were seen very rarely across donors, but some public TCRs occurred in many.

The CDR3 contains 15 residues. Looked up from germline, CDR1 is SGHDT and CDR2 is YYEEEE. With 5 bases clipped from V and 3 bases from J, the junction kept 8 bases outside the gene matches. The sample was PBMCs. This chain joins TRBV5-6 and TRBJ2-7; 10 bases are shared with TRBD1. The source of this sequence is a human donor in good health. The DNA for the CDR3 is TGTGCCAGCAGACTCTTGGGACAGGGGAACTACGAGCAGTACTTC. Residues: CASRLLGQGNYEQYF.